These 27 T cell receptor beta chains were sequenced from one sample in a study of T cell repertoires in cytomegalovirus infection. For these receptors, no antigen is known. TCRdb used MiXCR to reprocess the reads, holding one entry per CDR3 protein. Among a few hundred thousand distinct CDR3 sequences listed, around 40% were seen once. The material was cultured PBMCs, obtained from culture after CMV antigen stimulation. These TCRs come from a human donor in good health (CMV status not recorded). Some clones in this sample may be carry-over from other donors' samples.

The chain employs TRBV7-9 and TRBJ1-1; possible D gene TRBD1, 5 bases. Trimming took 5 bases from V and 6 from J, leaving 16 bases between them. The length of the CDR3 is 14 residues. The V gene's germline CDR1 is SEHNR and CDR2 FQNEAQ (reference sequence). Written as DNA, the CDR3 is TGTGCCAGCAGCCTGCGTTGGGGGAAGCCTGAAGCTTTCTTT. Translating it yields CASSLRWGKPEAFF. Looking up the rest from reference TRBV7-9 and TRBJ1-1 gives the full variable domain: DTGVSQNPRHKITKRGQNVTFRCDPISEHNRLYWYRQTLGQGPEFLTYFQNEAQLEKSRLLSDRFSAERPKGSFSTLEIQRTEQGDSAMYLCASSLRWGKPEAFFGQGTRLTVV.

V and J are TRBV7-6 and TRBJ2-5; D unclear. Deletions cut 3 bases from V and 5 bases from J, with 16 bases between. This CDR3 has 15 amino acids. CDR1 and CDR2 from the germline V gene are SGHVS and FNYEAQ. CDR3 sequence: CASSFGSYPSETQYF. DNA of the CDR3: TGTGCCAGCAGCTTTGGTAGTTACCCTTCGGAGACCCAGTACTTC.

The chain has TRBV29-1 and TRBJ2-3; D perhaps matches TRBD2 (5 bases). Looked up from germline, CDR1 is SQVTM and CDR2 is ANQGSEA. The CDR3 runs to 12 residues. Trimming removed 6 bases at V and 4 bases at J, with 11 bases between. The CDR3 DNA sequence: TGCAGCGTCGTAAAGGGAGCAGATACGCAGTATTTT. It encodes CSVVKGADTQYF.

This clonotype was seen ten or more times. The chain recombines TRBV7-7 with TRBJ2-1; possibly TRBD1 for D (6 bases). Germline V gene data show CDR1 as SSHAT and CDR2 as FNYEAQ (reference sequence). The CDR3 runs 14 residues. The V and J ends lost 5 bases and 7 bases respectively, with 15 bases between them. CDR3 coding DNA: TGTGCCAGCAGCCCTGCAGGGGCTAGGAATGAGCAGTTCTTC. Amino acids: CASSPAGARNEQFF.

This clonotype occurred a few times. The rearrangement uses TRBV4-1 and TRBJ1-5; D is unclear. The germline V gene encodes CDR1 MGHRA and CDR2 YSYEKL. The CDR3 spans 15 residues. V gave up 0 bases and J gave up 9 bases, with 15 bases separating them. The CDR3, as DNA: TGCGCCAGCAGCCAAGAAGTTGCAGCCTCGGGGCCCCAGCATTTT. This codes for CASSQEVAASGPQHF.

The V call is TRBV5-6, the J call TRBJ2-7; D possibly corresponds to TRBD1 (5 bases). Per the germline V gene, CDR1 is SGHDT and CDR2 is YYEEEE. CDR3 length equals 15 residues. Trimming shortened V by 9 bases and J by 5 bases, and 24 bases separated the two germline ends. CDR3 sequence reads: CATNSRAQGFNEQYF. In DNA form, the CDR3 reads TGTGCCACCAATTCCCGAGCGCAGGGCTTCAACGAGCAGTACTTC.

The rearrangement uses TRBV7-2 and TRBJ1-2; TRBD1 is a possible D gene (6 bases). V lost 1 base, J lost 4 bases, and 7 bases lay in between. Germline values: CDR1 SGHTA, CDR2 FQGNSA. This CDR3 region has 13 residues. In DNA, the CDR3 is TGTGCCAGCAGCTTAGACAGGGCCTATGGCTACACCTTC. Translation gives CASSLDRAYGYTF.

This clonotype has more than one count but fewer than ten. The chain's CDR3 is CASSLWGRQPQHF. The CDR3 nucleotides read TGTGCCAGCAGTTTATGGGGTAGGCAGCCCCAGCATTTT. The chain has TRBV28 and TRBJ1-5; no definite D call. The germline CDR1 and CDR2 sequences are MDHEN and SYDVKM. The V gene lost 0 bases and the J gene lost 7 bases, with 7 bases spanning the gap. The CDR3 is made up of 13 amino acids.

V is TRBV7-2 and J is TRBJ2-4; 7 bases match TRBD1. The CDR3 covers 15 residues. J was trimmed by 5 bases and V by 5 bases; bases with no gene match: 9. In germline, CDR1 is SGHTA, CDR2 FQGNSA. In nucleotides, the CDR3 is TGTGCCAGCAGCGTCAGGGGGATGGAGCAAAACATTCAGTACTTC. This encodes CASSVRGMEQNIQYF.

The chain carries TRBV10-2 and TRBJ2-5; TRBD2 might be the D (6 bases). In germline, CDR1 is WSHSY, CDR2 SAAADI. Deletions cut 6 bases from V and 5 bases from J, with 25 bases between. This CDR3 is 17 amino acids long. The CDR3 DNA reads as TGCGCCAGCAGAGATCGGTTCCCCCCAGCGGGCGAGGAGACCCAGTACTTC. Its protein is CASRDRFPPAGEETQYF.

This clonotype has more than one count but fewer than ten. The chain is built from TRBV6-2 or TRBV6-3 and TRBJ2-7; possible D gene TRBD1, 6 bases. V lost 4 bases and J 2 bases, leaving 12 bases between the germline ends. CDR3 length equals 14 residues. Germline CDR1 and CDR2: MNHEY and SVGEGT. The CDR3 spells CASSSRTDTYEQYF. DNA for the CDR3: TGTGCCAGCAGTTCCCGGACAGATACCTACGAGCAGTACTTC.

The chain is built from TRBV7-2 and TRBJ2-1; TRBD1 agrees at 9 bases. The germline gives CDR1 SGHTA, CDR2 FQGNSA. Germline trimming cut 7 bases from V and 4 bases from J; bases unmatched to any gene: 5. The CDR3 length is 14 residues. CDR3: CASTGQGFYNEQFF. CDR3 nucleotide sequence: TGTGCCAGCACCGGACAGGGGTTTTACAATGAGCAGTTCTTC.

The V call is TRBV20-1, the J call TRBJ1-6; 7 bases are a match to TRBD1. This CDR3 has 15 residues. Germline-derived CDR1 and CDR2 are DFQATT and SNEGSKA (reference sequence). The V segment lost 6 bases and the J segment 8 bases; nucleotides outside the gene matches: 13. CDR3 DNA sequence: TGCAGTGCAACGGGGGGAGGGGGCTCTGATTCACCCCTCCACTTT. Protein: CSATGGGGSDSPLHF.

This chain joins TRBV5-5 and TRBJ1-5; D is undetermined. Germline values: CDR1 SGHKS, CDR2 YYEKEE (reference sequence). The ends were cut back, 0 bases at V and 1 base at J, with 8 bases in the middle. CDR3 length: 15 amino acids. CDR3 region: CASSLDARSNQPQHF. The CDR3, as DNA: TGTGCCAGCAGCTTGGATGCCAGAAGCAATCAGCCCCAGCATTTT.

The chain is built from TRBV7-9 and TRBJ2-5; perhaps TRBD2 as D (6 bases). Trimming pared 8 bases from V and 3 bases from J, leaving 19 bases between. The CDR3 length is 15 residues. Germline V CDR1 and CDR2: SEHNR, FQNEAQ (reference sequence). The CDR3: CASARNGGTKETQYF. Written as DNA, the CDR3 is TGTGCCAGCGCAAGGAACGGGGGAACCAAAGAGACCCAGTACTTC.

The J gene is TRBJ1-4, the V gene TRBV2, with D possibly being TRBD1 (6 bases). V was pared by 11 bases and J by 5 bases, with 18 bases between. The CDR3 is 14 residues long. In germline, CDR1 is SNHLY, CDR2 FYNNEI. Here the CDR3 reads CAGCSGTRNEKLFF. In nucleotides, the CDR3 is TGTGCCGGCTGTTCCGGGACAAGAAATGAAAAACTGTTTTTT.

The chain recombines TRBV6-1 with TRBJ2-1, with D tentatively TRBD2 (6 bases). The V gene lost 5 bases and the J gene lost 6 bases, with 20 bases spanning the gap. CDR3 length: 16 residues. The germline gives CDR1 MNHNS, CDR2 SASEGT. CDR3 residues: CASSWGFRRGGNEQFF. The CDR3 nucleotides are TGTGCCAGCAGTTGGGGTTTCCGGAGGGGCGGCAATGAGCAGTTCTTC.

The chain recombines TRBV6-1 with TRBJ2-7; D is uncertain. Trimming cost V 9 bases and J 2 bases, with 11 bases left between them. Per germline, CDR1 MNHNS and CDR2 SASEGT. CDR3 length equals 12 residues. CDR3 nucleotides: TGTGCCAGTGCCGGACGAGCCTACGAGCAGTACTTC. Encoded protein: CASAGRAYEQYF.

The V and J genes are TRBV19 and TRBJ2-3, with D maybe TRBD1 (6 bases). Looked up from germline, CDR1 is LNHDA and CDR2 is SQIVND (reference sequence). V was clipped by 4 bases and J by 1 base, with 12 bases between them. This CDR3 contains 15 residues. For the CDR3, the DNA is TGTGCCAGTAGTAACCCCCACAGGGGCACAGATACGCAGTATTTT. It is translated as CASSNPHRGTDTQYF.

This clonotype came up a few times. The rearrangement uses TRBV28 and TRBJ2-7; 11 bases align to TRBD2. Losses at the gene ends were 5 bases for V and 1 base for J; bases not matched to a gene: 4. In germline, CDR1 is MDHEN, CDR2 SYDVKM. This CDR3 has 15 amino acids. CDR3 sequence reads: CASSPTSGVSYEQYF. In nucleotides, the CDR3 is TGTGCCAGCAGTCCGACTAGCGGGGTGTCCTACGAGCAGTACTTC.

The chain combines TRBV18 with TRBJ1-2; D might be TRBD1 (5 bases). The ends were cut back, 1 base at V and 7 bases at J, with 13 bases in the middle. CDR1 is KGHSH, CDR2 LQKENI, per germline. This CDR3 spans 14 amino acids. CDR3 sequence (DNA): TGTGCCAGCTCACCACTCGACAGACCCCCTGGCTACACCTTC. This encodes CASSPLDRPPGYTF.

V gene TRBV11-2 combines with J gene TRBJ2-7, with D perhaps TRBD2 (5 bases). CDR1 and CDR2 from the germline V gene are SGHAT and FQNNGV. CDR3 size: 14 residues. The V and J ends lost 6 bases and 5 bases respectively, with 17 bases between them. The CDR3: CASRSAWRLDEQYF. In nucleotides, the CDR3 is TGTGCCAGCAGGTCGGCATGGAGGTTGGACGAGCAGTACTTC.

This clonotype was seen a few times. This chain joins TRBV7-2 and TRBJ2-7; TRBD2 matches at 9 bases. Germline V lookup: CDR1 SGHTA, CDR2 FQGNSA. Trimming at V came to 3 bases and at J to 4 bases, leaving 10 bases not matched to a gene. The CDR3 extends over 16 amino acids. DNA of the CDR3: TGTGCCAGCAGCTTCCGACCTAGCGGGGTGGATTACGAGCAGTACTTC. As protein: CASSFRPSGVDYEQYF.

This clonotype was seen more than once but under ten times. V and J are TRBV12-3 or TRBV12-4 and TRBJ2-5; TRBD2 matches at 7 bases. With V trimmed by 7 bases and J by 7 bases, 12 bases remained unmatched. The CDR3 spans 14 residues. CDR3 bases: TGTGCCAGCAAGAAGACTAGCCGGGTTGGGACCCAGTACTTC. This gives the protein CASKKTSRVGTQYF.

The V gene is TRBV12-3 or TRBV12-4, the J gene TRBJ2-5; possible D gene TRBD2, 6 bases. V lost 8 bases and J 5 bases, leaving 12 bases between the germline ends. The CDR3 spans 12 residues. The CDR3 DNA reads TGTGCCAGCGCAACTAGCTGGGAGACCCAGTACTTC. Amino acid sequence: CASATSWETQYF.

There are a few counts of this clonotype. The rearrangement links TRBV6-1 to TRBJ2-7, with D possibly matching TRBD1 (6 bases). Trimming stripped 3 bases from V and 3 bases from J, with 18 bases between. Germline loops: CDR1 MNHNS, CDR2 SASEGT. The CDR3 loop spans 16 amino acids. Here the CDR3 reads CASSDHFTGSVYEQYF. The DNA for the CDR3 is TGTGCCAGCAGTGACCATTTCACAGGGTCGGTCTACGAGCAGTACTTC.

This clonotype has a handful of counts. The chain recombines TRBV7-2 with TRBJ2-6; the D gene is possibly TRBD2 (6 bases). The V gene lost 2 bases and the J gene lost 3 bases, with 14 bases spanning the gap. CDR1 and CDR2 from the germline V gene are SGHTA and FQGNSA. The CDR3 is made up of 17 amino acids. The CDR3 DNA is TGTGCCAGCAGCTTACGTCTGGGGGGTAGTGGGGCCAACGTCCTGACTTTC. Translation: CASSLRLGGSGANVLTF.